This TCR beta chain was recovered during a study of technical replicates of blood from a handful of donors. A remark on this clone: Within the sample, other DNA sequences also encode this same CDR3.

The CDR3 runs to 13 residues. J was trimmed by 4 bases and V by 6 bases; bases with no gene match: 3. Germline lookup yields CDR1 SQVTM and CDR2 ANQGSEA. Generated by immunoSEQ multiplex PCR, the TCRdb table keeps only in-frame clones and is missing some. Here the sample spans 55,000 to 75,000 clones, about 90% being singletons. The sample taken for sequencing was T cells isolated from PBMCs. This clonotype was sampled from a human donor in good health. The chain is built from TRBV29-1 and TRBJ2-1; TRBD2 agrees at 10 bases. Here the CDR3 reads CSVTSGLYNEQFF. CDR3 DNA sequence: TGCAGCGTGACTAGCGGGCTTTACAATGAGCAGTTCTTC.